These 13 T cell receptor beta chains were all obtained from the same sample, sequenced in a study of blood T cell repertoires in COVID-19. TCRdb's table, derived via immunoSEQ multiplex PCR, lists solely in-frame clones and lacks some. The data contain fewer than 350,000 clones, approximately 90% of them singletons. The specimen sequenced was peripheral blood. These receptors were obtained from a woman between 55 and 75 years old with COVID-19, enrolled during active disease.

The V gene is TRBV7-9, the J gene TRBJ1-2, with D hard to call. CDR1 SEHNR and CDR2 FQNEAQ come from the germline V gene (reference sequence). Trimming cost V 1 base and J 3 bases, with 12 bases left between them. The CDR3 extends over 15 amino acids. DNA of the CDR3: TGTGCCAGCAGCTTAGGTGGGCCCTCCGACTATGGCTACACCTTC. It translates to CASSLGGPSDYGYTF.

V and J are TRBV4-1 and TRBJ1-1; maybe TRBD1 (5 bases). The CDR3 loop spans 18 amino acids. Germline-derived CDR1 and CDR2 are MGHRA and YSYEKL. Trimming took off 7 bases at V and 1 base at J, with 25 bases between the two ends. The CDR3 nucleotides are TGCGCCAGCACCTGGCGGGACTCCGTCCGAGCGGAGAACACTGAAGCTTTCTTT. It specifies CASTWRDSVRAENTEAFF.

The CDR3 bases are TGTGCCAGCAGCCCTCGAATAGAGACTGAAGCTTTCTTT. Protein product: CASSPRIETEAFF. This chain uses TRBV3-1 (or the pseudogene TRBV3-2) with TRBJ1-1; D gene uncertain. CDR1 is LGHDT and CDR2 is YNNKEL in the germline V gene (reference sequence). V dropped 4 bases and J dropped 5 bases, with 11 bases sitting between them. The CDR3 runs 13 residues.

The chain carries TRBV18 and TRBJ1-3, with D tentatively TRBD1 (6 bases). Trimming removed 3 bases at V and 0 bases at J, with 9 bases between. The germline V gene has CDR1 KGHSH and CDR2 LQKENI. There are 15 residues in the CDR3. The CDR3 loop is CASSPQGGSGNTIYF. The CDR3 DNA sequence: TGTGCCAGCTCACCCCAAGGGGGCTCTGGAAACACCATATATTTT. Drawing the rest from reference TRBV18 and TRBJ1-3, the complete variable domain is NAGVMQNPRHLVRRRGQEARLRCSPMKGHSHVYWYRQLPEEGLKFMVYLQKENIIDESGMPKERFSAEFPKEGPSILRIQQVVRGDSAAYFCASSPQGGSGNTIYFGEGSWLTVV.

V is TRBV16 and J is TRBJ1-2; 10 nucleotides agree with TRBD1. The CDR3 runs to 15 residues. Unmatched junction bases numbered 7, after V lost 5 bases and J lost 4 bases. Germline CDR1 and CDR2: KGHSY and FQNENV. CDR3 sequence (DNA): TGTGCCAGCAGCAAGGGACAGGGGATGGGCTATGGCTACACCTTC. Encoded protein: CASSKGQGMGYGYTF.

The chain is built from TRBV29-1 and TRBJ2-1; 9 positions match TRBD1. CDR1 is SQVTM, CDR2 ANQGSEA, per germline. Trimming removed 7 bases from V and 8 bases from J; junction bases left unmatched: 6. CDR3 length: 12 amino acids. The CDR3 reads CSGGQGVDEQFF. In DNA, the CDR3 is TGCAGCGGGGGACAGGGAGTGGATGAGCAGTTCTTC.

This chain links TRBV3-1 (or the pseudogene TRBV3-2) with TRBJ2-7; TRBD2 matches 10 bases. Germline-derived CDR1 and CDR2 are LGHDT and YNNKEL (reference sequence). The CDR3 is 14 amino acids. After removal of 4 bases from V and 1 base from J, the junction contained 1 base not matched to a gene. The CDR3 DNA sequence: TGTGCCAGCAGCCTTAGCGGGGGGTCCTACGAGCAGTACTTC. This encodes CASSLSGGSYEQYF.

The chain recombines TRBV5-6 with TRBJ1-1; a possible D gene is TRBD1 (6 bases). CDR3 length equals 16 residues. Trimming took off 0 bases at V and 4 bases at J, with 16 bases between the two ends. Germline CDR1 SGHDT, CDR2 YYEEEE. The CDR3 coding sequence is TGTGCCAGCAGCTTGGGTGGGGGCTATGTGGGCACTGAAGCTTTCTTT. Protein: CASSLGGGYVGTEAFF.

This chain links TRBV18 with TRBJ2-3; TRBD1 might be the D (6 bases). The CDR3 length is 16 residues. V dropped 3 bases and J dropped 0 bases, with 13 bases sitting between them. Per the germline V gene, CDR1 is KGHSH and CDR2 is LQKENI. As DNA, the CDR3 is TGTGCCAGCTCACCCGGACAGACCTCTAGCACAGATACGCAGTATTTT. Encoded protein: CASSPGQTSSTDTQYF.

The rearrangement links TRBV24-1 to TRBJ2-1, with D perhaps matching TRBD1 (5 bases). The CDR3 consists of 12 residues. V was clipped by 3 bases and J by 7 bases, with 6 bases between them. Germline CDR1 is KGHDR and CDR2 is SFDVKD. CDR3 residues: CATSDAGNEQFF. The CDR3 DNA reads as TGTGCCACCAGTGATGCAGGGAATGAGCAGTTCTTC.

The chain joins TRBV5-8 to TRBJ1-5, with a tentative D call TRBD1 (6 bases). V was trimmed by 4 bases and J by 1 base, leaving 9 bases between them. This CDR3 has 14 amino acids. Germline V lookup: CDR1 SGHTS, CDR2 YDEGEE. The CDR3 is CASSQDRSNQPQHF. DNA of the CDR3: TGTGCCAGCAGCCAGGACAGAAGCAATCAGCCCCAGCATTTT. Using reference TRBV5-8 and TRBJ1-5 for the parts outside the CDR3, the full variable domain is EAGVTQSPTHLIKTRGQQATLRCSPISGHTSVYWYQQALGLGLQFLLWYDEGEERNRGNFPPRFSGRQFPNYSSELNVNALELEDSALYLCASSQDRSNQPQHFGDGTRLSIL.

The chain has TRBV5-8 and TRBJ1-1, with 9 bases aligning to TRBD1. This CDR3 region has 15 residues. V dropped 5 bases and J dropped 4; count of bases not matched to a gene: 9. Per germline, CDR1 SGHTS and CDR2 YDEGEE. CDR3 nucleotides: TGTGCCAGCAGGGCGGGACAGGGACGGGTCACTGAAGCTTTCTTT. Translated: CASRAGQGRVTEAFF.

V is TRBV5-1 and J is TRBJ1-4, with D unresolved. V lost 0 bases and J lost 14, with 11 bases in between. The length of the CDR3 is 12 residues. Germline V CDR1 and CDR2: SGHRS, YFSETQ. This CDR3 reads CASSLDWHPLFF. The CDR3 nucleotides read TGCGCCAGCAGCTTGGATTGGCACCCTCTGTTTTTT.